This TCR beta chain was retrieved from a study of radiotherapy plus CTLA-4 blockade in lung cancer. In the study overall: Disease control was present in 30% to 40% of patients, and objective responses in approximately 20%.

The data were produced by immunoSEQ multiplex PCR, yet TCRdb's version contains in-frame clones alone and is incomplete. The sample has 53,000 or so clones; less than 85% are singletons. Lung cancer patients with chemo-refractory metastatic non-small-cell disease were given focal radiation plus CTLA-4 blockade with ipilimumab. Per germline, CDR1 MGHRA and CDR2 YSYEKL. The germline V and J ends were trimmed by 1 base and 2 bases, with 11 bases remaining between them. CDR3 length: 15 residues. The receptor was isolated from a human donor with non-small cell lung cancer who had stable disease on radiotherapy plus ipilimumab. Sequenced here: peripheral blood, sampled from a patient treated with radiotherapy plus ipilimumab. The gene calls are TRBV4-1 and TRBJ1-2; D gene unclear. The chain's CDR3 is CASSQAGGQNYGYTF. In nucleotides, the CDR3 is TGCGCCAGCAGCCAAGCAGGTGGGCAGAACTATGGCTACACCTTC.